A single sample is the source of the 27 T cell receptor beta chains below, sequenced in a study of CD8+ T cells in alopecia areata. The treatment is: oral pan-JAK inhibitor, 5-10 mg twice daily. As the sequencing template, cDNA was produced by extracting RNA and reverse transcribing it. Assay used: immunoSEQ multiplex PCR; TCRdb lists only in-frame clones, some missing. This table has under 350,000 clones, about three fifths appearing once. The specimen comprised CD4+ T cells sorted from blood, sampled at week 24, from a patient treated with tofacitinib. These receptor sequences come from a human donor with alopecia areata.

V is TRBV9 and J is TRBJ2-6; D is ambiguous. Germline lookup yields CDR1 SGDLS and CDR2 YYNGEE. The CDR3 covers 13 residues. Trimming pared 2 bases from V and 4 bases from J, leaving 4 bases between. The CDR3 DNA follows: TGTGCCAGCAGCGTCGCAGGGGCCAACGTCCTGACTTTC. Amino acid sequence: CASSVAGANVLTF.

This clone was observed a handful of times. The V gene is TRBV30, the J gene TRBJ1-2; tentative D call: TRBD1 (6 bases). The germline CDR1 and CDR2 sequences are GTSNPN and SVGIG (reference sequence). V was pared by 2 bases and J by 1 base, with 11 bases between. The CDR3 is 14 residues long. The CDR3 region is CAWSMGAFNYGYTF. The CDR3 DNA sequence: TGTGCCTGGAGTATGGGGGCTTTTAACTATGGCTACACCTTC.

The V and J genes are TRBV2 and TRBJ2-5; TRBD1 might be the D (6 bases). Trimming cost V 2 bases and J 0 bases, with 13 bases left between them. Germline values: CDR1 SNHLY, CDR2 FYNNEI. This CDR3 spans 16 amino acids. This chain's CDR3 is CASSERWQGYQETQYF. CDR3 in DNA: TGTGCCAGCAGTGAAAGGTGGCAGGGGTACCAAGAGACCCAGTACTTC.

The genes are TRBV18 and TRBJ2-7, with TRBD2 as a possible D gene (6 bases). Trimming stripped 2 bases from V and 6 bases from J, with 11 bases between. There are 13 residues in the CDR3. Germline V CDR1 and CDR2: KGHSH, LQKENI. CDR3 in amino acids: CASSPWGVVEQYF. The CDR3 coding sequence is TGTGCCAGCTCACCATGGGGGGTGGTCGAGCAGTACTTC. Based on the CDR3 plus reference TRBV18 and TRBJ2-7, the full variable domain is NAGVMQNPRHLVRRRGQEARLRCSPMKGHSHVYWYRQLPEEGLKFMVYLQKENIIDESGMPKERFSAEFPKEGPSILRIQQVVRGDSAAYFCASSPWGVVEQYFGPGTRLTVT.

This clone occurred a few times. The V gene is TRBV29-1, the J gene TRBJ1-2; D might be TRBD1 (5 bases). The V gene lost 4 bases and the J gene lost 1 base, with 10 bases spanning the gap. This CDR3 contains 13 residues. Germline CDR1 and CDR2: SQVTM and ANQGSEA. The CDR3 here is CSVAQQVNYGYTF. CDR3 sequence (DNA): TGCAGCGTTGCACAACAGGTTAACTATGGCTACACCTTC.

The rearrangement joins TRBV5-1 to TRBJ1-1; TRBD1 might be the D (6 bases). The CDR3 length is 15 residues. CDR1 and CDR2 (germline): SGHRS, YFSETQ. Trimming removed 3 bases from V and 5 bases from J, with 17 bases in between. The DNA for the CDR3 is TGCGCCAGCAGCTGGGGCCGGGCTCAGGGGACTGAAGCTTTCTTT. Translated: CASSWGRAQGTEAFF. Variable domain in full (rest from reference TRBV5-1 and TRBJ1-1): KAGVTQTPRYLIKTRGQQVTLSCSPISGHRSVSWYQQTPGQGLQFLFEYFSETQRNKGNFPGRFSGRQFSNSRSEMNVSTLELGDSALYLCASSWGRAQGTEAFFGQGTRLTVV.

The rearrangement uses TRBV19 and TRBJ1-2; D is uncertain. The CDR3 totals 15 residues. Germline CDR1 LNHDA, CDR2 SQIVND (reference sequence). V was pared by 4 bases and J by 4 bases, with 16 bases between. The CDR3, as DNA: TGTGCCAGTAGTACCCTGACGGAAGGACTCTATGGCTACACCTTC. Translating it yields CASSTLTEGLYGYTF.

The rearrangement joins TRBV2 to TRBJ2-1, with D perhaps TRBD1 (6 bases). Trimming shortened V by 11 bases and J by 3 bases, and 14 bases separated the two germline ends. CDR1 is SNHLY, CDR2 FYNNEI, per germline. The CDR3 covers 13 residues. The CDR3 loop reads CAGHRDNYNEQFF. DNA for the CDR3: TGTGCCGGTCACCGGGACAACTACAATGAGCAGTTCTTC.

In this sample, this clone turned up a few times. The V and J genes are TRBV7-8 and TRBJ1-5, with D possibly matching TRBD1 (6 bases). The CDR3 sequence is 16 residues long. Germline V lookup: CDR1 SGHVS, CDR2 FQNEAQ. V dropped 2 bases and J dropped 7 bases, with 18 bases sitting between them. The CDR3 DNA is TGTGCCAGCAGCTTATCCCCCCCAGGGGATGGGCAGCCCCAGCATTTT. It is translated as CASSLSPPGDGQPQHF.

V and J are TRBV7-9 and TRBJ2-5; D is ambiguous. The CDR3 is 10 residues long. Trimming took 8 bases from V and 4 from J, leaving 5 bases between them. Germline loops: CDR1 SEHNR, CDR2 FQNEAQ (reference sequence). The CDR3: CASGTETQYF. In DNA, the CDR3 is TGTGCCAGCGGAACAGAGACCCAGTACTTC.

This clone was observed a single time. J is TRBJ1-4 and V is TRBV30, with a tentative D call TRBD1 (5 bases). This CDR3 has 13 residues. V lost 3 bases and J lost 5, with 10 bases in between. Germline V CDR1 and CDR2: GTSNPN, SVGIG (reference sequence). The CDR3 sequence: CAWRGRSNEKLFF. The DNA for the CDR3 is TGTGCCTGGAGGGGACGGAGCAATGAAAAACTGTTTTTT.

A few counts support this clone. The chain has TRBV18 and TRBJ2-5; no definite D call. This CDR3 spans 12 amino acids. V lost 3 bases and J lost 5, with 7 bases in between. CDR1 KGHSH and CDR2 LQKENI come from the germline V gene. The CDR3 loop reads CASSPPTETQYF. CDR3 DNA: TGTGCCAGCTCACCCCCTACGGAGACCCAGTACTTC.

In its sample, this clone was seen once. The rearrangement joins TRBV2 to TRBJ1-1, with D possibly being TRBD1 (5 bases). CDR3 length equals 13 residues. The V end lost 8 bases, the J end lost 1 base, and 11 bases lay between the germline ends. The V gene's germline CDR1 is SNHLY and CDR2 FYNNEI. DNA of the CDR3: TGTGCCAGCGCACAGGACTCGAACACTGAAGCTTTCTTT. Protein sequence: CASAQDSNTEAFF.

The chain recombines TRBV6-5 with TRBJ2-5; 7 nucleotides match TRBD2. The CDR3 extends over 14 amino acids. CDR1 MNHEY and CDR2 SVGAGI come from the germline V gene. The V and J ends lost 10 bases and 0 bases, in that order; junction bases with no gene match: 8. The CDR3 region is CATTSGGYQETQYF. The CDR3 DNA follows: TGTGCCACCACCTCGGGGGGTTACCAAGAGACCCAGTACTTC.

J is TRBJ1-6 and V is TRBV2; D gene uncertain. Trimming took 4 bases from V and 7 from J, leaving 11 bases between them. The CDR3 loop spans 14 amino acids. Per the germline V gene, CDR1 is SNHLY and CDR2 is FYNNEI. CDR3 amino acids: CASSAPVRNSPLHF. DNA for the CDR3: TGTGCCAGCAGTGCTCCGGTCCGAAATTCACCCCTCCACTTT.

In DNA, the CDR3 is TGTGCCAGCAGCCAAGATGAGTTAGCGGGGGCCCAAGGGGACATTCAGTACTTC. It codes for CASSQDELAGAQGDIQYF. The rearrangement joins TRBV4-2 to TRBJ2-4, with TRBD2 matching over 9 bases. The ends lost 0 bases at V and 8 bases at J; junction bases unmatched: 14. This CDR3 contains 18 residues. CDR1 is LGHNA and CDR2 is YNFKEQ in the germline V gene.

This clone has just a few counts. The chain links TRBV15 to TRBJ1-2, with no clear D. CDR1 is LNHNV, CDR2 YYDKDF, per germline (reference sequence). The CDR3 has 15 amino acids. Trimming left V 1 base short and J 2 bases short, with 11 bases between. CDR3 amino acids: CATSRGGRRNYGYTF. In nucleotides, the CDR3 is TGTGCCACCAGCAGAGGAGGACGTCGGAACTATGGCTACACCTTC.

This clone was seen only once. V gene TRBV6-6 combines with J gene TRBJ2-1, with 15 bases identical to TRBD2. CDR3 size: 14 residues. Germline CDR1 is MNHNY and CDR2 is SVGAGI (reference sequence). V lost 6 bases and J lost 13; bases outside the gene matches: 7. As DNA, the CDR3 is TGTGCCAGCAGCGGGACTAGCGGGGGGCCCCGTCAGTTCTTC. This codes for CASSGTSGGPRQFF.

This clone turned up a few times. The J gene is TRBJ1-1, the V gene TRBV29-1, with D unresolved. Trimming stripped 4 bases from V and 0 bases from J, with 9 bases between. CDR3 size: 13 residues. Germline V lookup: CDR1 SQVTM, CDR2 ANQGSEA. The CDR3 DNA reads as TGCAGCGTTGTGCGGACCATGAACACTGAAGCTTTCTTT. Translation: CSVVRTMNTEAFF.

The chain employs TRBV7-2 and TRBJ2-7; unclear D gene. Germline-derived CDR1 and CDR2 are SGHTA and FQGNSA. Deletions cut 4 bases from V and 3 bases from J, with 10 bases between. CDR3 length: 13 residues. In DNA, the CDR3 is TGTGCCAGCAGCTCCGAGGCGGTCTACGAGCAGTACTTC. It encodes CASSSEAVYEQYF. Full variable domain (remainder filled in from reference TRBV7-2 and TRBJ2-7): GAGVSQSPSNKVTEKGKDVELRCDPISGHTALYWYRQSLGQGLEFLIYFQGNSAPDKSGLPSDRFSAERTGGSVSTLTIQRTQQEDSAVYLCASSSEAVYEQYFGPGTRLTVT.

This clone was detected only once. This chain uses TRBV4-3 with TRBJ1-2, with 7 bases fitting TRBD1. Germline CDR1 LGHNA, CDR2 YSLEER. Losses at the gene ends were 2 bases for V and 8 bases for J; bases not matched to a gene: 8. CDR3 length: 14 residues. The CDR3 loop reads CASSQPDRVSGYTF. For the CDR3, the DNA is TGCGCCAGCAGCCAACCTGACAGGGTTAGCGGCTACACCTTC.

This clone was seen more than once but under ten times. The CDR3 bases are TGCAGCGCCCTGTATAGGGATAACTATGGCTACACCTTC. It is translated as CSALYRDNYGYTF. The V call is TRBV29-1, the J call TRBJ1-2; D remains unclear. CDR3 length: 13 amino acids. Germline V gives CDR1 SQVTM, CDR2 ANQGSEA. V shed 7 bases and J shed 1 base, with 13 bases lying between them. Complete variable domain (other parts from reference TRBV29-1 and TRBJ1-2): SAVISQKPSRDICQRGTSLTIQCQVDSQVTMMFWYRQQPGQSLTLIATANQGSEATYESGFVIDKFPISRPNLTFSTLTVSNMSPEDSSIYLCSALYRDNYGYTFGSGTRLTVV.

The V call is TRBV5-1, the J call TRBJ2-7, with 7 bases aligning to TRBD1. CDR1 is SGHRS and CDR2 is YFSETQ in the germline V gene. Trimming removed 3 bases from V and 3 bases from J; junction bases left unmatched: 9. This CDR3 is 15 amino acids long. Here the CDR3 DNA reads TGCGCCAGCAGCTCCGGTACGGGACAGATCTACGAGCAGTACTTC. This codes for CASSSGTGQIYEQYF.

The J gene is TRBJ2-5, the V gene TRBV5-1; either TRBD1 or TRBD2 may supply D (6 bases each). Trimming took off 5 bases at V and 5 bases at J, with 10 bases between the two ends. From germline, CDR1 is SGHRS and CDR2 YFSETQ. This CDR3 spans 12 amino acids. CDR3 DNA: TGCGCCAGCAGAACAGGGACTGAGACCCAGTACTTC. Residues: CASRTGTETQYF.

CDR3: CSVSGGNTEAFF. Here the CDR3 DNA reads TGCAGCGTTTCAGGTGGCAACACTGAAGCTTTCTTT. This chain uses TRBV29-1 with TRBJ1-1; D is unresolved. V was cut by 5 bases and J by 2 bases, with 9 bases left in between. CDR1 is SQVTM, CDR2 ANQGSEA, per germline. The CDR3 consists of 12 residues.

This clone was recorded many times. The V call is TRBV15, the J call TRBJ2-3; D call uncertain. Looked up from germline, CDR1 is LNHNV and CDR2 is YYDKDF (reference sequence). V lost 2 bases to trimming and J lost 1 base, with 10 bases between them. This CDR3 is built from 15 residues. CDR3: CATSRPARGTDTQYF. Written as DNA, the CDR3 is TGTGCCACCAGCAGACCAGCACGTGGCACAGATACGCAGTATTTT.

J is TRBJ2-3 and V is TRBV7-2; D ambiguous. The germline gives CDR1 SGHTA, CDR2 FQGNSA. V was pared by 0 bases and J by 0 bases, with 4 bases between. The CDR3 length is 14 residues. In DNA form, the CDR3 reads TGTGCCAGCAGCTTAGCGCTAAGCACAGATACGCAGTATTTT. This translates into CASSLALSTDTQYF.